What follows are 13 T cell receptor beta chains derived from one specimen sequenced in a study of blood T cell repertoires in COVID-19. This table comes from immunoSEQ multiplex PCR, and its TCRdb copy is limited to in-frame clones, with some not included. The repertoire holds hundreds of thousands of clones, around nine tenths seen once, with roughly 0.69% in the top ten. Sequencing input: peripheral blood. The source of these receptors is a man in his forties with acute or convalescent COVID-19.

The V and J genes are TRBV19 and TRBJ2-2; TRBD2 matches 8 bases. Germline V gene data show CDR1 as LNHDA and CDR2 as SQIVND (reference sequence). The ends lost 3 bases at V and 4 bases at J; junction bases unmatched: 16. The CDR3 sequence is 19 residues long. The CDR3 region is CASSIPRLASERSTGELFF. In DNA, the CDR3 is TGTGCCAGTAGTATCCCCCGACTAGCGTCAGAGAGAAGCACCGGGGAGCTGTTTTTT. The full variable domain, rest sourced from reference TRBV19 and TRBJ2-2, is DGGITQSPKYLFRKEGQNVTLSCEQNLNHDAMYWYRQDPGQGLRLIYYSQIVNDFQKGDIAEGYSVSREKKESFPLTVTSAQKNPTAFYLCASSIPRLASERSTGELFFGEGSRLTVL.

CDR3 loop: CASSSRPGGNTEAFF. CDR3 bases: TGTGCCAGCAGCTCGCGGCCCGGGGGTAACACTGAAGCTTTCTTT. The genes are TRBV7-6 and TRBJ1-1, with D possibly TRBD1 on 5 matching bases. In germline, CDR1 is SGHVS, CDR2 FNYEAQ. The CDR3 is made up of 15 amino acids. V lost 4 bases, J lost 2 bases, and 14 bases lay in between.

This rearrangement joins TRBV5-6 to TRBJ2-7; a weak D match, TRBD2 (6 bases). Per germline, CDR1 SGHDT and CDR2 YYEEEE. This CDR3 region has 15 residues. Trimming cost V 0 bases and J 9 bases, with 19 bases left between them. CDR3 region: CASSLGQNPLGRQYF. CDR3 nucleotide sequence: TGTGCCAGCAGCTTGGGTCAGAATCCCCTCGGGAGGCAGTACTTC. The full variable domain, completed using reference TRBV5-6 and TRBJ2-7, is DAGVTQSPTHLIKTRGQQVTLRCSPKSGHDTVSWYQQALGQGPQFIFQYYEEEERQRGNFPDRFSGHQFPNYSSELNVNALLLGDSALYLCASSLGQNPLGRQYFGPGTRLTVT.

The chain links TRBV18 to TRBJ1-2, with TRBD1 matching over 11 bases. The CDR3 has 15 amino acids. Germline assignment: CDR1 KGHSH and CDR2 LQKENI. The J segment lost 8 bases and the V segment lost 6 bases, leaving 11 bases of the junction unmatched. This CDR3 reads CASSGDRGARLGYTF. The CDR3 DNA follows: TGTGCCAGCTCGGGGGACAGGGGGGCCCGGCTGGGCTACACCTTC.

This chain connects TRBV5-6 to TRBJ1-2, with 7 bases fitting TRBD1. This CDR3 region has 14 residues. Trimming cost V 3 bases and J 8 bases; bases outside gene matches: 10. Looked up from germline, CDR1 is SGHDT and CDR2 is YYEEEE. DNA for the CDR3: TGTGCCAGCAGCTGGGGACAGCCCGAGGGAGGCTACACCTTC. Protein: CASSWGQPEGGYTF. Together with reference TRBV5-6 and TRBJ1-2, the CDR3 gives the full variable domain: DAGVTQSPTHLIKTRGQQVTLRCSPKSGHDTVSWYQQALGQGPQFIFQYYEEEERQRGNFPDRFSGHQFPNYSSELNVNALLLGDSALYLCASSWGQPEGGYTFGSGTRLTVV.

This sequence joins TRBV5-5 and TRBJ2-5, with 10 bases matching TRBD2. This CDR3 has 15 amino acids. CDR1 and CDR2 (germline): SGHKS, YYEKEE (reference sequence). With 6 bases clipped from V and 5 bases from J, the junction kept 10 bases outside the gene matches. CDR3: CASTMMASGGETQYF. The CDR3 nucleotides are TGTGCCAGCACTATGATGGCTAGCGGGGGTGAGACCCAGTACTTC.

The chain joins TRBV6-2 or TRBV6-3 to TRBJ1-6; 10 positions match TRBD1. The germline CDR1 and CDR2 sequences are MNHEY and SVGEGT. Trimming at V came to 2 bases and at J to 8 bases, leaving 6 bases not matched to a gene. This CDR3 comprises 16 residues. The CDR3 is CASSYTGQGIDSPLHF. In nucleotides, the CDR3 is TGTGCCAGCAGTTACACGGGACAGGGGATCGATTCACCCCTCCACTTT.

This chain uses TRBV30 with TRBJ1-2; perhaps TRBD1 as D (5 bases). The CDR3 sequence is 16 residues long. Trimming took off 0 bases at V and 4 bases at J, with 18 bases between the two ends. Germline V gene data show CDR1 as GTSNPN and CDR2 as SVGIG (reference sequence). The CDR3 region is CAWSVKGQGVGYGYTF. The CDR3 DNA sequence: TGTGCCTGGAGTGTAAAAGGCCAGGGCGTCGGCTATGGCTACACCTTC.

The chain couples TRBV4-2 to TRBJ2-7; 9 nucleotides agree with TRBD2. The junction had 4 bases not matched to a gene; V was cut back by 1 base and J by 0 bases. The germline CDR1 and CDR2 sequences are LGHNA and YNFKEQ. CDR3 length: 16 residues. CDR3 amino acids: CASSQVRLADSYEQYF. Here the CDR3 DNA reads TGTGCCAGCAGCCAAGTTCGACTAGCGGACTCCTACGAGCAGTACTTC.

CDR3: CASSHRPVSGFTDTQYF. The CDR3 region has the DNA TGTGCCAGCAGCCATAGACCCGTTAGCGGATTCACAGATACGCAGTATTTT. The chain links TRBV7-3 to TRBJ2-3, with D perhaps matching TRBD2 (6 bases). The CDR3 covers 17 residues. The germline gives CDR1 SGHTA, CDR2 FQGTGA. Trimming left V 5 bases short and J 2 bases short, with 20 bases between.

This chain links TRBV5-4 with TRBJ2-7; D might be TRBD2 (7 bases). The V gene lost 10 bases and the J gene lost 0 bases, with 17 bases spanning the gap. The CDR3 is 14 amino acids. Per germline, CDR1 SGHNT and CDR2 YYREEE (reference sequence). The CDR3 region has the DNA TGTGCCTATTTTGGGGGGGGACACTCCTACGAGCAGTACTTC. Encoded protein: CAYFGGGHSYEQYF.

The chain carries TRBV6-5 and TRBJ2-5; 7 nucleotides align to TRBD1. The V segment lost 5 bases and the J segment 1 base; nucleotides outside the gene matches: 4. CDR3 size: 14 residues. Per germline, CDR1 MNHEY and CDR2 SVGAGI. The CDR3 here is CASSPGDSQETQYF. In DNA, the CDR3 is TGTGCCAGCAGTCCTGGGGACAGCCAAGAGACCCAGTACTTC.

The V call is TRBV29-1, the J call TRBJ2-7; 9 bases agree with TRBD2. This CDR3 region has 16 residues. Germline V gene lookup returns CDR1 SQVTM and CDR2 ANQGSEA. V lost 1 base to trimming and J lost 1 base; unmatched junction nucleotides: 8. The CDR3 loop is CSVEGLEGLASYEQYF. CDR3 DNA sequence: TGCAGCGTTGAAGGTCTGGAGGGACTAGCTTCCTACGAGCAGTACTTC.